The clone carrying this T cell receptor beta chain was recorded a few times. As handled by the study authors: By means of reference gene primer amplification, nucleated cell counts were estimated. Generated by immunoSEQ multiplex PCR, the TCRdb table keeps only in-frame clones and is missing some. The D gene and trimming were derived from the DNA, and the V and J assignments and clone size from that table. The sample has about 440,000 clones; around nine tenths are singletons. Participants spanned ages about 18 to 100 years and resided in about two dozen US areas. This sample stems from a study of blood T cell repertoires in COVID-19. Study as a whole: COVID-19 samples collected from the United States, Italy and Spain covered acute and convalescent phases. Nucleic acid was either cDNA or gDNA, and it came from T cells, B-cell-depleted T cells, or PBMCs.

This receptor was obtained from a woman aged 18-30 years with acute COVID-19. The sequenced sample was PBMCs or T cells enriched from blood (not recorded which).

The CDR3 loop reads CASRNPSQGICTF. The CDR3 coding sequence is TGTGCCAGCCGGAATCCTAGTCAGGGTATCTGCACCTTC. The chain combines TRBV6-5 with TRBJ1-2; TRBD1 is a possible D gene (5 bases). Germline lookup yields CDR1 MNHEY and CDR2 SVGAGI. This CDR3 has 13 residues. V lost 8 bases to trimming and J lost 13 bases, with 23 bases between them.